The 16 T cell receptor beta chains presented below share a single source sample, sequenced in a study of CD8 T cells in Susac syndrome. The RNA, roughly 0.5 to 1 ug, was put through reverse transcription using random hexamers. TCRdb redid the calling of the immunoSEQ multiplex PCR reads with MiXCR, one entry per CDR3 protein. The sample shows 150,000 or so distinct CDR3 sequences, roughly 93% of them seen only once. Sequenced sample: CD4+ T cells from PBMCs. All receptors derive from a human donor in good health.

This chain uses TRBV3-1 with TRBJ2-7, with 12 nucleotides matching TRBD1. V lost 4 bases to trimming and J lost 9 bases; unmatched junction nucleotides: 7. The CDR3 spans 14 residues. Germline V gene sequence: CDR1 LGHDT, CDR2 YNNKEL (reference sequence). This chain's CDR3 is CASSLGGQGARQYF. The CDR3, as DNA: TGTGCCAGCAGCCTCGGGGGACAGGGGGCAAGGCAGTACTTC.

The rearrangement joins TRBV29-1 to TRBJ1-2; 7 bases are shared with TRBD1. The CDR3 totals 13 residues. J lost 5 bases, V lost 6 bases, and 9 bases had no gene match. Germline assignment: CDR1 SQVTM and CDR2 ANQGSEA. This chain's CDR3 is CSVGGTDTYGYTF. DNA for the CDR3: TGCAGCGTGGGAGGGACAGATACTTATGGCTACACCTTC.

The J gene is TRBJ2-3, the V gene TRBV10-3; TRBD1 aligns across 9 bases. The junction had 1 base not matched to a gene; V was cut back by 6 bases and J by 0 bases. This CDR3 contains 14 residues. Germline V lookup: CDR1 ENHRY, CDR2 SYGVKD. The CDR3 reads CAIRGQGSTDTQYF. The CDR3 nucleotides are TGTGCCATCAGGGGACAGGGTAGCACAGATACGCAGTATTTT.

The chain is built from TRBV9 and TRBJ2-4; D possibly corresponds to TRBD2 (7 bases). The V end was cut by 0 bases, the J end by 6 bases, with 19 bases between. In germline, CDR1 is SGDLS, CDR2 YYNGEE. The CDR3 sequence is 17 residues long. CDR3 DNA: TGTGCCAGCAGCGTAGGGAACGGAGGGGGGGCAGGAAACATTCAGTACTTC. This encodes CASSVGNGGGAGNIQYF.

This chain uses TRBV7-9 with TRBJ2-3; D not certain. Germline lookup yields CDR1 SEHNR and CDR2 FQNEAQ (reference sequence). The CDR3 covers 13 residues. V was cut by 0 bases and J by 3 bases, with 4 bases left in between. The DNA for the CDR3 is TGTGCCAGCAGCTTAGCCCAGACAGATACGCAGTATTTT. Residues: CASSLAQTDTQYF.

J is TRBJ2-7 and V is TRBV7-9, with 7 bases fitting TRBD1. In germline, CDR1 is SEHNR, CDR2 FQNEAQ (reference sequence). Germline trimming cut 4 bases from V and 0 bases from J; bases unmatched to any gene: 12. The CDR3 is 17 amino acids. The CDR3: CASSYPRTGGNSYEQYF. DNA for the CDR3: TGTGCCAGCAGCTATCCCCGGACAGGCGGCAACTCCTACGAGCAGTACTTC.

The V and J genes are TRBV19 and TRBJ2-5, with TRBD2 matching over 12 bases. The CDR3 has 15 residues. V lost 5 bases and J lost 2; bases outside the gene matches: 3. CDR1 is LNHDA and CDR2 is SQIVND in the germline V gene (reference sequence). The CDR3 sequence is CASSRLAGAQETQYF. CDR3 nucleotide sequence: TGTGCCAGTAGTCGACTAGCGGGGGCTCAAGAGACCCAGTACTTC.

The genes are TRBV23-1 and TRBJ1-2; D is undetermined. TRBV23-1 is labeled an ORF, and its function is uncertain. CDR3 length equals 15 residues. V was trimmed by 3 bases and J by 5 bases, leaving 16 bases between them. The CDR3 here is CASSHHRLRAYGYTF. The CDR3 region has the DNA TGCGCCAGCAGTCATCACAGACTGAGGGCGTATGGCTACACCTTC.

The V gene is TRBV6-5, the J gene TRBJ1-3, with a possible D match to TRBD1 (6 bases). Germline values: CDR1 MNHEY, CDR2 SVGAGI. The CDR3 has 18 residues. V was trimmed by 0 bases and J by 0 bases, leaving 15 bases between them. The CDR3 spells CASSYSRSGVLSGNTIYF. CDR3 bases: TGTGCCAGCAGTTACTCGAGATCAGGGGTTCTCTCTGGAAACACCATATATTTT.

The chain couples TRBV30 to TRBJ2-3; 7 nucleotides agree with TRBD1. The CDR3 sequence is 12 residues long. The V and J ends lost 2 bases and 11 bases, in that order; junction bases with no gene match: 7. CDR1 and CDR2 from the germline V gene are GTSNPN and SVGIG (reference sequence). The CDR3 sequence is CAWSIQGVEQYF. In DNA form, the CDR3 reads TGTGCCTGGAGTATCCAGGGGGTTGAGCAGTATTTT.

Here the CDR3 DNA reads TGTGCCAGCAGTCTCCGGAGGGGTGGAAATGAAAAACTGTTTTTT. Amino acid sequence: CASSLRRGGNEKLFF. The rearrangement links TRBV6-6 to TRBJ1-4, with TRBD1 as a possible D gene (5 bases). This CDR3 contains 15 residues. From germline, CDR1 is MNHNY and CDR2 SVGAGI (reference sequence). V lost 5 bases and J 5 bases, leaving 15 bases between the germline ends.

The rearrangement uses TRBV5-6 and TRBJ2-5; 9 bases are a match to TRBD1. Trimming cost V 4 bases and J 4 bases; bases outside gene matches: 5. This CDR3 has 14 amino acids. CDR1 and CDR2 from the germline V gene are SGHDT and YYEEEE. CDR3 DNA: TGTGCCAGCAGCCCAGCGACAGGGGGAGAGACCCAGTACTTC. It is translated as CASSPATGGETQYF.

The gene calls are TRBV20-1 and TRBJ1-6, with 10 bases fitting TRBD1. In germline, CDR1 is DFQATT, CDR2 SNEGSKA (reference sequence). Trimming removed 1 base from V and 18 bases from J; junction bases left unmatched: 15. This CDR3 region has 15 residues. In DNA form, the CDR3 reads TGCAGTGCTAGAGGGAAGGGACAGGGGCCGTCAGTAGCCCACTTT. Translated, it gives CSARGKGQGPSVAHF.

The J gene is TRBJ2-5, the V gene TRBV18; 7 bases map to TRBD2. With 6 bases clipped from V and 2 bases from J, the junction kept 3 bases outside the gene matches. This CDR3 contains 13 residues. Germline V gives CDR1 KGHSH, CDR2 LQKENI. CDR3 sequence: CASSKGLQETQYF. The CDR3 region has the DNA TGTGCCAGCTCCAAGGGACTACAAGAGACCCAGTACTTC.

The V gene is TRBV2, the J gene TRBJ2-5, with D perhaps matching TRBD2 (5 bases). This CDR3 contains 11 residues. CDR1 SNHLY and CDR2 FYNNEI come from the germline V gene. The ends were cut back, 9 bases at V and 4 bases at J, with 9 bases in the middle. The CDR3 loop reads CASAAGETQYF. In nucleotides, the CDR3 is TGTGCCAGTGCGGCGGGAGAGACCCAGTACTTC.

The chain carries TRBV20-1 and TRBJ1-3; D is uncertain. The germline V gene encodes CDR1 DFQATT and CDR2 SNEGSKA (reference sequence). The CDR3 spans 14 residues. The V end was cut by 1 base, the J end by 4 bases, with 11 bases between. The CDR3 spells CSARVQASGNTIYF. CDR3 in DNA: TGCAGTGCTAGAGTGCAGGCTTCGGGAAACACCATATATTTT.